The 18 T cell receptor beta chains in this list originate from one sample, sequenced in a study of CD8 T cells in ankylosing spondylitis. Findings and caveats of the study: Among TCR beta sequences, a motif of about 8 highly homologous variants appeared characteristic of ankylosing spondylitis blood.

No antigens are known for them. TCRdb re-called the 5' RACE reads with MiXCR, one entry per CDR3 protein. The sample records roughly 440,000 distinct CDR3 sequences, about a sixth being singletons. The sequencing sample was made of blood, either unsorted or a sorted T cell fraction (not recorded which). All receptors come from a male donor with ankylosing spondylitis.

At least ten counts were recorded for this clonotype. The chain uses TRBV29-1 and TRBJ1-1; D unresolved. Per the germline V gene, CDR1 is SQVTM and CDR2 is ANQGSEA. This CDR3 comprises 10 residues. Trimming left V 5 bases short and J 11 bases short, with 12 bases between. The CDR3 coding sequence is TGCAGCGTTTCCCGACCACGGGCTTTCTTT. It encodes CSVSRPRAFF.

This clonotype has more than one count but fewer than ten. The chain uses TRBV9 and TRBJ2-1; possible D gene TRBD2, 6 bases. V lost 4 bases and J lost 0, with 20 bases in between. The germline gives CDR1 SGDLS, CDR2 YYNGEE. The CDR3 contains 18 residues. In nucleotides, the CDR3 is TGTGCCAGCAGCTTAGGGTTTGGTAGCGGCCACTCCTACAATGAGCAGTTCTTC. It specifies CASSLGFGSGHSYNEQFF. Complete variable domain (other parts from reference TRBV9 and TRBJ2-1): DSGVTQTPKHLITATGQRVTLRCSPRSGDLSVYWYQQSLDQGLQFLIQYYNGEERAKGNILERFSAQQFPDLHSELNLSSLELGDSALYFCASSLGFGSGHSYNEQFFGPGTRLTVL.

This chain joins TRBV6-5 and TRBJ2-3; D is perhaps TRBD2 (5 bases). The germline CDR1 and CDR2 sequences are MNHEY and SVGAGI. V lost 2 bases to trimming and J lost 3 bases, with 18 bases between them. The CDR3 is 17 amino acids. The DNA of the CDR3 is TGTGCCAGCAGTTACGACCCTGGGAGACGGAGGACAGATACGCAGTATTTT. Translation gives CASSYDPGRRRTDTQYF.

This clonotype was counted a few times. The CDR3 DNA reads as TGTGCCATCAGTGCCAAGTCGGGAGGGCCCCAGGAGACCCAGTACTTC. Amino acids: CAISAKSGGPQETQYF. The chain is built from TRBV10-3 and TRBJ2-5, with TRBD2 identical over 8 bases. The CDR3 has 16 residues. Germline values: CDR1 ENHRY, CDR2 SYGVKD. Germline trimming cut 4 bases from V and 5 bases from J; bases unmatched to any gene: 12.

The rearrangement links TRBV12-3 or TRBV12-4 to TRBJ2-7; 7 bases line up with TRBD1. The trim removed 5 bases at V and 0 bases at J, leaving 7 bases unmatched. The CDR3 is 15 residues long. The CDR3, as DNA: TGTGCCAGCAGTGAACAGGGACAGAGCTCCTACGAGCAGTACTTC. Amino acid sequence: CASSEQGQSSYEQYF.

This clonotype was recorded at least ten times. In DNA form, the CDR3 reads TGTGCCAGCAGAGGACACCCCTCGAACACTGAAGCTTTCTTT. Residues: CASRGHPSNTEAFF. The chain has TRBV12-3 or TRBV12-4 and TRBJ1-1; a possible D gene is TRBD1 (5 bases). Between the trimmed V and J ends, which lost 6 bases and 1 base, there was a span of 12 bases. The CDR3 length is 14 residues.

This clonotype was seen a handful of times. The rearrangement uses TRBV27 and TRBJ2-1; 8 nucleotides agree with TRBD1. After removal of 5 bases from V and 1 base from J, the junction contained 7 bases not matched to a gene. This CDR3 contains 16 residues. From germline, CDR1 is MNHEY and CDR2 SMNVEV (reference sequence). The CDR3 is CASSPNRGYSYNEQFF. DNA for the CDR3: TGTGCCAGCAGTCCAAACAGGGGGTATTCCTACAATGAGCAGTTCTTC.

V and J are TRBV12-3 or TRBV12-4 and TRBJ1-6; D is uncertain. V dropped 6 bases and J dropped 10 bases, with 7 bases sitting between them. The CDR3 sequence is 11 residues long. The DNA of the CDR3 is TGTGCCAGCAGCCCGGGGTCACCCCTCCACTTT. This encodes CASSPGSPLHF.

The genes are TRBV7-3 and TRBJ2-1; the D gene is possibly TRBD2 (7 bases). The ends were cut back, 2 bases at V and 6 bases at J, with 11 bases in the middle. This CDR3 is built from 14 residues. The germline gives CDR1 SGHTA, CDR2 FQGTGA. CDR3: CASSLGGAVNEQFF. The DNA for the CDR3 is TGTGCCAGCAGCTTAGGGGGGGCTGTCAATGAGCAGTTCTTC.

This clonotype showed up just a few times. The chain carries TRBV20-1 and TRBJ2-3; TRBD2 matches 8 bases. V dropped 2 bases and J dropped 3; count of bases not matched to a gene: 7. The CDR3 extends over 15 amino acids. The germline CDR1 and CDR2 sequences are DFQATT and SNEGSKA (reference sequence). CDR3 bases: TGCAGTGCTAGACCCCGGGGGGGCTGGACAGATACGCAGTATTTT. Protein product: CSARPRGGWTDTQYF.

The rearrangement uses TRBV2 and TRBJ2-1; D is tentatively TRBD1 or TRBD2 (5 bases each). V was trimmed by 7 bases and J by 8 bases, leaving 18 bases between them. The germline gives CDR1 SNHLY, CDR2 FYNNEI. The CDR3 has 14 amino acids. The CDR3 sequence is CASTGGGAPDEQFF. Here the CDR3 DNA reads TGTGCCAGCACGGGTGGGGGAGCACCCGATGAGCAGTTCTTC.

The CDR3 loop is CATSDLVPADTQYF. The DNA of the CDR3 is TGTGCCACCAGTGATTTGGTACCGGCAGATACGCAGTATTTT. The chain recombines TRBV24-1 with TRBJ2-3; D is unclear. Per germline, CDR1 KGHDR and CDR2 SFDVKD. This CDR3 is 14 amino acids long. Between the trimmed V and J ends, which lost 0 bases and 4 bases, there was a span of 7 bases.

This clonotype was detected only a few times. This chain connects TRBV7-2 to TRBJ1-6, with D possibly TRBD1 on 6 matching bases. Germline V gives CDR1 SGHTA, CDR2 FQGNSA. This CDR3 has 15 residues. The V end was cut by 8 bases, the J end by 15 bases, with 26 bases between. This CDR3 reads CASGSGGGSMGLLHF. In DNA form, the CDR3 reads TGTGCCAGCGGATCGGGCGGGGGCTCCATGGGGCTCCTCCACTTT.

This clonotype was seen only a few times. Here the CDR3 DNA reads TGTGCCAGCAGCTTATGGCGCACTGAAGCTTTCTTT. Its translation: CASSLWRTEAFF. The J gene is TRBJ1-1, the V gene TRBV11-2; D gene uncertain. V lost 2 bases and J lost 4, with 5 bases in between. From germline, CDR1 is SGHAT and CDR2 FQNNGV. CDR3 length: 12 amino acids. The full variable domain, completed using reference TRBV11-2 and TRBJ1-1, is EAGVAQSPRYKIIEKRQSVAFWCNPISGHATLYWYQQILGQGPKLLIQFQNNGVVDDSQLPKDRFSAERLKGVDSTLKIQPAKLEDSAVYLCASSLWRTEAFFGQGTRLTVV.

The J gene is TRBJ2-1, the V gene TRBV5-1; D is unresolved. This CDR3 is built from 13 residues. V lost 1 base and J 8 bases, leaving 10 bases between the germline ends. Germline lookup yields CDR1 SGHRS and CDR2 YFSETQ. The CDR3 sequence: CASSLSSNYEQFF. The CDR3 DNA reads TGCGCCAGCAGCTTGAGTAGCAACTATGAGCAGTTCTTC.

This clonotype was detected a few times. The chain employs TRBV5-1 and TRBJ2-1; 13 bases align to TRBD2. CDR3 size: 19 residues. Per germline, CDR1 SGHRS and CDR2 YFSETQ. V dropped 4 bases and J dropped 7; count of bases not matched to a gene: 17. The DNA of the CDR3 is TGCGCCAGCAGCCTCACTGGACTAGCGGGGGCGACGTGGGAGAATGAGCAGTTCTTC. As protein: CASSLTGLAGATWENEQFF.

The J gene is TRBJ2-2, the V gene TRBV6-1; D not certain. The CDR3 loop spans 16 amino acids. CDR1 is MNHNS, CDR2 SASEGT, per germline. V gave up 6 bases and J gave up 0 bases, with 14 bases separating them. The CDR3 sequence: CASSPYLSANTGELFF. CDR3 DNA: TGTGCCAGCAGCCCTTACCTAAGCGCGAACACCGGGGAGCTGTTTTTT.

The V gene is TRBV20-1, the J gene TRBJ2-1, with D uncertain. V was clipped by 5 bases and J by 3 bases, with 11 bases between them. Germline loops: CDR1 DFQATT, CDR2 SNEGSKA (reference sequence). The CDR3 totals 13 residues. The CDR3 DNA reads TGCAGTGCTGCAAAGGCCAGCTACAATGAGCAGTTCTTC. The encoded protein is CSAAKASYNEQFF.